Listed below are T cell receptor beta chains from one sample, sequenced in a study of shared clonotypes between healthy human individuals. TCRdb keeps only in-frame clones here, not all; method: immunoSEQ multiplex PCR. The sample has a few hundred thousand clones, 73% seen once. The sequenced sample was memory CD4+ T cells sorted from blood. Receptors originate from a man aged 30 to 45 in good health. Each CDR3 is given with its conserved first and last residue. D genes are given only for firm matches. Some rows mark clone size as missing; the rest say once, few, many or name a class of expanded clone.

TRBV19	-	TRBJ1-1	-	TGTGCCAGTAGTATAAGGGAGAACACTGAAGCTTTCTTT	CASSIRENTEAFF
TRBV28	-	TRBJ2-6	once	TGTGCCAGCAGTCCGGCAATCCCCTCTGGGGCCAACGTCCTGACTTTC	CASSPAIPSGANVLTF
TRBV19	-	TRBJ2-1	-	TGTGCCAGTAGCCGGTGGGGGGAGCAGTTCTTC	CASSRWGEQFF
TRBV5-6	TRBD1	TRBJ2-4	-	TGTGCCAGCAGCCCGGGACAGGGACGGAACATTCAGTACTTC	CASSPGQGRNIQYF
TRBV7-8	-	TRBJ2-7	-	TGTGCCAGCAGCTTAGGAATAGGGGGCCTAGCGGCGGGCGAGCAGTACTTC	CASSLGIGGLAAGEQYF
TRBV4-3	-	TRBJ2-1	-	TGCGCCAGCAGCCAAGCTGGGGGGACCTCTGAGCAGTTCTTC	CASSQAGGTSEQFF
TRBV5-1	-	TRBJ2-1	-	TGCGCCAGCAGCTTGGGGGCGGGAAGCTCCTACAATGAGCAGTTCTTC	CASSLGAGSSYNEQFF
TRBV6-5	TRBD2	TRBJ2-7	many	TGTGCCAGCAGTTCCATAGGACTAGCAGACTACGAGCAGTACTTC	CASSSIGLADYEQYF
TRBV2	-	TRBJ1-1	-	TGTGCCAGCAGTGTCTCGAAAAGTGGCACTGAAGCTTTCTTT	CASSVSKSGTEAFF
TRBV25-1	-	TRBJ1-2	-	TGTGCCAGCAGTGAATTAGGGCAGGGTGGGTGGAACTATGGCTACACCTTC	CASSELGQGGWNYGYTF
TRBV2	-	TRBJ1-1	-	TGTGCCAGCAGTGAAGTCGGGGGAGGTGAAAAAGCTTTCTTT	CASSEVGGGEKAFF
TRBV10-1	-	TRBJ2-4	-	TGCGCCAGCAGTTCGGGGCTAGCCAAAAACATTCAGTACTTC	CASSSGLAKNIQYF
TRBV6-1	-	TRBJ2-7	-	TGTGCCAGCAGTGATCATTTCCAGACCTACGAGCAGTACTTC	CASSDHFQTYEQYF
TRBV7-2	TRBD1	TRBJ1-4	-	TGTGCCAGCAGCTTATCAGGACAGGGGAATGAAAAACTGTTTTTT	CASSLSGQGNEKLFF
TRBV27	-	TRBJ1-6	few	TGTGCCAGCAGTTTATCGAAAGGTTGGCCTTCACCCCTCCACTTT	CASSLSKGWPSPLHF
TRBV7-2	-	TRBJ2-1	-	TGTGCCAGCAGCTTATCATCTCGTTCGAGCTCCTACAATGAGCAGTTCTTC	CASSLSSRSSSYNEQFF
TRBV10-3	-	TRBJ1-1	once	TGTGCCATCATACCGGACCGGTCGGGAACTGAAGCTTTCTTT	CAIIPDRSGTEAFF
TRBV6-5	TRBD2	TRBJ2-2	many	TGTGCCAGCAGACCCAGCGGGAGGTTTACCGGGGAGCTGTTTTTT	CASRPSGRFTGELFF
TRBV7-9	-	TRBJ2-3	-	TGTGCCAGCAGCTCCCGGAGAGAAAGGACGCAGTATTTT	CASSSRRERTQYF
TRBV28	-	TRBJ1-5	-	TGTGCCAGCAGCACCAGTCCCAACAATCAGCCCCAGCATTTT	CASSTSPNNQPQHF
TRBV28	TRBD2	TRBJ2-7	-	TGTGCCAGCAGCCCTAGCGGAGCCCTATCCTACGAGCAGTACTTC	CASSPSGALSYEQYF
TRBV5-4	-	TRBJ2-3	-	TGTGCCAGCAGCGCGGACAGTGGGAGTGATGCAGATACGCAGTATTTT	CASSADSGSDADTQYF
TRBV19	TRBD1	TRBJ1-5	-	TGTGCCAGTAGTATCCCGAAGACAGGGACAAATCAGCCCCAGCATTTT	CASSIPKTGTNQPQHF
TRBV2	TRBD1	TRBJ1-2	-	TGTGCCAGCCAGGGGGCTTATGGCTACACCTTC	CASQGAYGYTF
TRBV14	-	TRBJ1-4	-	TGTGCCAGCAGCCGAAATAGGGAAAAACTGTTTTTT	CASSRNREKLFF
TRBV5-4	TRBD2	TRBJ2-3	-	TGTGCCAGCAGCTTGTGGGGGGGGAGGGATACAGATACGCAGTATTTT	CASSLWGGRDTDTQYF
TRBV28	-	TRBJ1-2	once	TGTGCCAGCAGTTCACTTACGGCGGACTATGGCTACACCTTC	CASSSLTADYGYTF
TRBV5-8	-	TRBJ2-7	many	TGTGCCAGCAGCTTGGTGGGGGGAACGGCCTACGAGCAGTACTTC	CASSLVGGTAYEQYF
TRBV12-5	TRBD1	TRBJ2-1	once	TGTGCTAGTGGCCCCTCTCCGGGACAGGGGTCCCGCTACAATGAGCAGTTCTTC	CASGPSPGQGSRYNEQFF
TRBV5-6	-	TRBJ2-7	-	TGTGCCAGCAGCCCACGGACACTAGTTTACGAGCAGTACTTC	CASSPRTLVYEQYF
TRBV18	-	TRBJ2-3	once	TGTGCCAGCTCCAATGGGGCCTGGGGCAGTACGCAGTATTTT	CASSNGAWGSTQYF
TRBV19	TRBD2	TRBJ2-2	once	TGTGCCAGTAGTCTGGGACTAGCGGGCGGGGAGCTGTTTTTT	CASSLGLAGGELFF
TRBV28	-	TRBJ2-1	-	TGTGCCAGCAGTTTAGGGGGGGCGGGCTACTACAATGAGCAGTTCTTC	CASSLGGAGYYNEQFF
TRBV27	-	TRBJ2-1	-	TGTGCCAGCAGTTTATCCAGAGGGCTTGGGTCCTACAATGAGCAGTTCTTC	CASSLSRGLGSYNEQFF
TRBV14	-	TRBJ2-1	-	TGTGCCAGCAGCCCTAACTACAATGAGCAGTTCTTC	CASSPNYNEQFF
TRBV6-5	-	TRBJ2-1	-	TGTGCCAGCAGTTCCACTAGCTTTGAGCAGTTCTTC	CASSSTSFEQFF
TRBV6-6	-	TRBJ2-7	-	TGTGCCAGCATGGTTGGGTCCTACGAGCAGTACTTC	CASMVGSYEQYF
TRBV18	TRBD1	TRBJ1-1	-	TGTGCCAGCTCACCCTGGACAGGGGCTCTGGGCCCAGATGAAGCTTTCTTT	CASSPWTGALGPDEAFF
TRBV6-1	TRBD2	TRBJ2-1	-	TGTGCCAGCAGTGAAGATCGCAGACTAGCGGGATCCTTCAGCTCCTACAATGAGCAGTTCTTC	CASSEDRRLAGSFSSYNEQFF
TRBV5-1	-	TRBJ2-7	once	TGCGCCAGCAGCTCGACCCCGAACCGGGACTGGATCTACGAGCAGTACTTC	CASSSTPNRDWIYEQYF
TRBV19	-	TRBJ2-5	few	TGTGCCAGTAGCGCTAAGGAGACCCAGTACTTC	CASSAKETQYF
TRBV9	-	TRBJ2-2	-	TGTGCCAGCAGCGTAGCTGGGTCCGGGGAGCTGTTTTTT	CASSVAGSGELFF
TRBV4-3	-	TRBJ2-7	-	TGCGCCAGTAGCATCTTTGGGTCCTACGAGCAGTACTTC	CASSIFGSYEQYF
TRBV28	TRBD1	TRBJ2-4	-	TGTGCCAGCAACACAGGGGGCAAAAACATTCAGTACTTC	CASNTGGKNIQYF
TRBV7-9	TRBD2	TRBJ2-3	-	TGTGCCAGCAGCCCAGTTAGGGCGGGAGGGCCCGGAGATACGCAGTATTTT	CASSPVRAGGPGDTQYF
TRBV21-1	-	TRBJ2-5	-	TGTGCCAGCAGCAGAAGAGGGTCCCAAGAGACCCAGTACTTC	CASSRRGSQETQYF
TRBV5-4	-	TRBJ2-3	-	TGTGCCAGCAGCTTGGCGGGCGGTTCCACAGATACGCAGTATTTT	CASSLAGGSTDTQYF
TRBV6-1	-	TRBJ2-7	-	TGTGCCACCAGCCTGGCCCGGGAAGCCTACGAGCAGTACTTC	CATSLAREAYEQYF